Presented here are 14 T cell receptor beta chains from one specimen sequenced in a study of T cell changes during pregnancy in multiple sclerosis. Sequenced by immunoSEQ multiplex PCR; TCRdb stores in-frame clones only, minus some. This table has fewer than 85,000 clones, approximately 92% appearing once. The material sequenced was peripheral blood, taken before pregnancy. These receptors were obtained from a female donor with multiple sclerosis, enrolled in a pregnancy study.

The rearrangement uses TRBV27 and TRBJ2-1, with TRBD2 identical over 10 bases. The CDR3 covers 14 residues. Germline V CDR1 and CDR2: MNHEY, SMNVEV (reference sequence). Trimming cost V 6 bases and J 8 bases; bases outside gene matches: 7. This chain's CDR3 is CASRAGGPGDEQFF. The CDR3 region has the DNA TGTGCCAGCAGAGCGGGAGGGCCGGGCGATGAGCAGTTCTTC.

This chain connects TRBV5-5 to TRBJ2-7; the match to TRBD1 covers 10 bases. Unmatched junction bases numbered 1, after V lost 0 bases and J lost 4 bases. Germline V gives CDR1 SGHKS, CDR2 YYEKEE (reference sequence). This CDR3 is built from 14 residues. CDR3 DNA: TGTGCCAGCAGCTTGGGACAGGGGGCATACGAGCAGTACTTC. Translated, it gives CASSLGQGAYEQYF.

This clone appeared once. J is TRBJ2-1 and V is TRBV30; the match to TRBD1 covers 7 bases. Germline loops: CDR1 GTSNPN, CDR2 SVGIG (reference sequence). The J segment lost 4 bases and the V segment lost 5 bases, leaving 5 bases of the junction unmatched. This CDR3 is 13 amino acids long. In DNA form, the CDR3 reads TGTGCCTGGGCCCCGACAGGGTACAATGAGCAGTTCTTC. Amino acids: CAWAPTGYNEQFF.

V gene TRBV7-2 combines with J gene TRBJ2-3, with D hard to call. The germline V gene encodes CDR1 SGHTA and CDR2 FQGNSA. V was shortened by 4 bases and J by 0 bases, with 8 bases between the two germline ends. The CDR3 spans 14 residues. CDR3 nucleotides: TGTGCCAGCAGCTCATCCACTAGCACAGATACGCAGTATTTT. Amino acid sequence: CASSSSTSTDTQYF.

J is TRBJ1-4 and V is TRBV6-6; D is uncertain. V was trimmed by 0 bases and J by 10 bases, leaving 9 bases between them. From germline, CDR1 is MNHNY and CDR2 SVGAGI (reference sequence). This CDR3 is 13 amino acids long. CDR3 protein: CASSYSNPGKLFF. Written as DNA, the CDR3 is TGTGCCAGCAGTTACTCGAACCCGGGAAAACTGTTTTTT.

The chain carries TRBV28 and TRBJ2-7; 7 nucleotides line up with TRBD2. The length of the CDR3 is 14 residues. In germline, CDR1 is MDHEN, CDR2 SYDVKM. The ends lost 3 bases at V and 4 bases at J; junction bases unmatched: 6. The CDR3 loop is CASSLVSGAYEQYF. The CDR3 coding sequence is TGTGCCAGCAGTTTGGTCAGCGGGGCATACGAGCAGTACTTC.

The chain recombines TRBV18 with TRBJ1-1; TRBD1 might be the D (6 bases). V lost 5 bases to trimming and J lost 0 bases, with 25 bases between them. Per germline, CDR1 KGHSH and CDR2 LQKENI. The CDR3 covers 19 residues. CDR3 sequence: CASSSSAATGNGMNTEAFF. The CDR3 coding sequence is TGTGCCAGCTCATCCTCTGCGGCAACAGGGAATGGGATGAACACTGAAGCTTTCTTT.

The chain combines TRBV4-1 with TRBJ2-5; 13 nucleotides match TRBD2. V lost 1 base, J lost 5 bases, and 1 base stayed unmatched. In germline, CDR1 is MGHRA, CDR2 YSYEKL. CDR3 size: 15 residues. The CDR3, as DNA: TGCGCCAGCAGCCAAGCGGGACTAGCGGGGGAGACCCAGTACTTC. It specifies CASSQAGLAGETQYF.

This chain links TRBV19 with TRBJ1-1; D is unclear. This CDR3 region has 15 residues. The ends were cut back, 5 bases at V and 0 bases at J, with 13 bases in the middle. Germline assignment: CDR1 LNHDA and CDR2 SQIVND (reference sequence). CDR3 in amino acids: CASSPLEGMNTEAFF. The CDR3 nucleotides are TGTGCCAGTAGTCCCCTGGAGGGCATGAACACTGAAGCTTTCTTT.

V gene TRBV10-3 combines with J gene TRBJ1-1, with a tentative D call TRBD1 (6 bases). Deletions cut 4 bases from V and 5 bases from J, with 11 bases between. In germline, CDR1 is ENHRY, CDR2 SYGVKD. The CDR3 is 13 residues long. In DNA form, the CDR3 reads TGTGCCATCAGTGCCCCACAGGGTACTGAAGCTTTCTTT. It codes for CAISAPQGTEAFF.

The V gene is TRBV5-4, the J gene TRBJ2-2; the match to TRBD2 covers 10 bases. This CDR3 contains 16 residues. CDR1 SGHNT and CDR2 YYREEE come from the germline V gene (reference sequence). V gave up 0 bases and J gave up 3 bases; unmatched junction bases: 2. The CDR3 DNA sequence: TGTGCCAGCAGCTTGGTAGCGGGAGGATACACCGGGGAGCTGTTTTTT. It yields the protein CASSLVAGGYTGELFF. Full variable domain (missing parts from reference TRBV5-4 and TRBJ2-2): ETGVTQSPTHLIKTRGQQVTLRCSSQSGHNTVSWYQQALGQGPQFIFQYYREEENGRGNFPPRFSGLQFPNYSSELNVNALELDDSALYLCASSLVAGGYTGELFFGEGSRLTVL.

This chain connects TRBV6-1 to TRBJ2-7, with D perhaps matching TRBD2 (5 bases). V was cut by 11 bases and J by 5 bases, with 19 bases left in between. This CDR3 region has 13 residues. Germline CDR1 reads MNHNS; CDR2 reads SASEGT. This CDR3 is CAYKRAGVDEQYF. DNA of the CDR3: TGTGCCTATAAGAGGGCAGGAGTCGACGAGCAGTACTTC.

The V call is TRBV18, the J call TRBJ2-7; 11 bases are shared with TRBD2. From germline, CDR1 is KGHSH and CDR2 LQKENI. The CDR3 totals 14 residues. V shed 4 bases, J shed 4 bases, and the junction held 3 bases outside the gene matches. The CDR3 DNA is TGTGCCAGCTCACAGACTAGCGGGAATTACGAGCAGTACTTC. As protein: CASSQTSGNYEQYF.

The rearrangement uses TRBV4-3 and TRBJ2-2; TRBD2 agrees at 15 bases. In germline, CDR1 is LGHNA, CDR2 YSLEER. The V gene end was trimmed by 0 bases and the J gene end by 7 bases; junction bases not matched to a gene: 12. The CDR3 totals 20 residues. CDR3 coding DNA: TGCGCCAGCAGCCAAGATCGATTCGGACTAGCGGGAGGGAAGGGCGGGGAGCTGTTTTTT. The encoded protein is CASSQDRFGLAGGKGGELFF.